The rows below give T cell receptor beta chains drawn from one sample of a study of T cell responses to AZD1222 COVID-19 vaccine. The method was immunoSEQ multiplex PCR; TCRdb's version includes in-frame clones alone and lacks a portion of them. The sample lists 50,000 to 75,000 clones; roughly 87% were seen once. Specimen: peripheral blood, collected 28 days after the second AZD1222 dose. These receptors came from an adult who received the AZD1222 COVID-19 vaccine. Both conserved end residues are part of each CDR3. The D gene is left open where the match is weak. Expanded clones get a size class; other rows say once, few or many, or leave the size out.

clone size	D gene	V gene	J gene	CDR3 protein	CDR3 DNA
.	TRBD2	TRBV18	TRBJ2-7	CASSPNTGTSGRATEQYF	TGTGCCAGCTCACCGAACACGGGGACTAGCGGGAGGGCCACCGAGCAGTACTTC
.	.	TRBV7-9	TRBJ1-5	CASSLEGAGNQPQHF	TGTGCCAGCAGCTTAGAAGGGGCTGGCAATCAGCCCCAGCATTTT
once	.	TRBV10-1	TRBJ2-7	CASSESSHEQYF	TGCGCCAGCAGTGAGTCTAGCCACGAGCAGTACTTC
.	.	TRBV7-2	TRBJ2-7	CASSTGSTYEQYF	TGTGCCAGCAGCACGGGGAGCACCTACGAGCAGTACTTC
.	TRBD1	TRBV6-5	TRBJ1-3	CASRRDRVSGNTIYF	TGTGCCAGCCGCCGGGACAGGGTTTCTGGAAACACCATATATTTT
.	.	TRBV4-1	TRBJ2-5	CASSQDRAEETQYF	TGCGCCAGCAGCCAAGATCGGGCGGAAGAGACCCAGTACTTC
once	.	TRBV13	TRBJ1-1	CASSFSMNTEAFF	TGTGCCAGCAGCTTTTCCATGAACACTGAAGCTTTCTTT
.	TRBD1	TRBV5-1	TRBJ1-5	CASSTGQGIQPQHF	TGCGCCAGCAGCACCGGACAGGGAATCCAGCCCCAGCATTTT
.	.	TRBV9	TRBJ1-2	CASGNTNYGYTF	TGTGCCAGCGGAAACACTAACTATGGCTACACCTTC
.	TRBD2	TRBV7-3	TRBJ2-7	CASSPSGTRHYEQYF	TGTGCCAGCAGTCCTTCCGGGACTAGACATTACGAGCAGTACTTC